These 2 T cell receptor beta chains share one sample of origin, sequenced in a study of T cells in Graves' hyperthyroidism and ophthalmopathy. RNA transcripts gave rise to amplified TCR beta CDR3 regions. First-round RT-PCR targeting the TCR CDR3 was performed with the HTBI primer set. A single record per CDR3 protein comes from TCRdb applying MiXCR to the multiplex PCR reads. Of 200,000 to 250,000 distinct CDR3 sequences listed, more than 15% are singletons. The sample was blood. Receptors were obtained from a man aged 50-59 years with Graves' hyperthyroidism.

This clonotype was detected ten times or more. This chain's CDR3 is CASRVGGPGMNTEAFF. The CDR3 bases are TGTGCCAGCAGGGTAGGAGGGCCTGGAATGAACACTGAAGCTTTCTTT. This rearrangement joins TRBV2 to TRBJ1-1; D uncertain. The length of the CDR3 is 16 residues. The V and J ends lost 6 bases and 0 bases respectively, with 17 bases between them. Germline loops: CDR1 SNHLY, CDR2 FYNNEI.

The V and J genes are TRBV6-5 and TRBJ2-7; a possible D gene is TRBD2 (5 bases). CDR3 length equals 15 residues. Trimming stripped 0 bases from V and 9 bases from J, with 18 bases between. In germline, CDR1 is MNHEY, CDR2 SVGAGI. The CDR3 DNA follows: TGTGCCAGCAGTTACTCGACCAACAACCCTCGGGGGCAGTACTTC. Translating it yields CASSYSTNNPRGQYF.